A selection of T cell receptor beta chains follows, all from one sample in a study of T-cell reconstitution after alpha-beta-depleted transplantation in children. TCRdb recomputed calls from the PCR reads with MiXCR, one row per CDR3 protein. The data hold about 300,000 distinct CDR3 sequences, with less than 9.5% observed a single time. The sequencing here drew on peripheral blood, taken 360 days after TCRalphabeta/CD19-depleted stem cell transplant. The origin of the receptors is a female patient under 10 years old who had a stem cell transplant for Fanconi anemia, so the T cells may come from the graft donor. Both conserved end residues are part of each CDR3. Fields, in order: V gene, J gene, CDR3 protein.

V gene: TRBV18
J gene: TRBJ2-1
CDR3 protein: CASSPNLIREQFF

V gene: TRBV28
J gene: TRBJ2-3
CDR3 protein: CASSPTLTSGPFRTDTQYF

V gene: TRBV12-3/TRBV12-4
J gene: TRBJ2-2
CDR3 protein: CAFSSGGGLNRNTGELFF

V gene: TRBV6-2/TRBV6-3
J gene: TRBJ2-5
CDR3 protein: CASNTRGDQETQYF

V gene: TRBV24-1
J gene: TRBJ2-5
CDR3 protein: CATSDPGTGKEETQYF

V gene: TRBV30
J gene: TRBJ2-1
CDR3 protein: CAWERGPFDNEQFF

V gene: TRBV3-1
J gene: TRBJ2-1
CDR3 protein: CASTRAGGPYNEQFF

V gene: TRBV24-1
J gene: TRBJ2-2
CDR3 protein: CATGRGNTGELFF

V gene: TRBV24-1
J gene: TRBJ2-5
CDR3 protein: CATSDPGQQETQYF

V gene: TRBV25-1
J gene: TRBJ2-1
CDR3 protein: CASSRIAGEYNEQFF

V gene: TRBV6-2/TRBV6-3
J gene: TRBJ2-2
CDR3 protein: CASSYIAGGGELFF

V gene: TRBV7-6
J gene: TRBJ2-2
CDR3 protein: CASSDRRDISNTGELFF

V gene: TRBV20-1
J gene: TRBJ2-7
CDR3 protein: CSATPPPNVEQYF

V gene: TRBV5-6
J gene: TRBJ2-1
CDR3 protein: CASSMPGLDFNEQFF

V gene: TRBV7-2
J gene: TRBJ1-1
CDR3 protein: CASSLKGQNTEAFF

V gene: TRBV7-9
J gene: TRBJ1-3
CDR3 protein: CASSWKAGTAGNTIYF

V gene: TRBV5-1
J gene: TRBJ2-1
CDR3 protein: CASPQGRRENEQFF

V gene: TRBV7-7
J gene: TRBJ2-2
CDR3 protein: CASSSGVGELFF

V gene: TRBV20-1
J gene: TRBJ2-5
CDR3 protein: CSARGERGVETQYF

V gene: TRBV5-5
J gene: TRBJ2-1
CDR3 protein: CASSLVSRGLARYNEQFF

V gene: TRBV7-2
J gene: TRBJ2-7
CDR3 protein: CASSFDYRTYEQYF

V gene: TRBV6-1
J gene: TRBJ2-2
CDR3 protein: CASSEWVDGELFF

V gene: TRBV6-5
J gene: TRBJ1-3
CDR3 protein: CASSYGGGTGNTIYF

V gene: TRBV10-3
J gene: TRBJ2-3
CDR3 protein: CAISELGSTTDTQYF

V gene: TRBV28
J gene: TRBJ1-5
CDR3 protein: CASIQPYSNQPQHF

V gene: TRBV5-6
J gene: TRBJ2-7
CDR3 protein: CASSWDRGRRISEQYF

V gene: TRBV5-1
J gene: TRBJ2-2
CDR3 protein: CASSWQGFGELFF

V gene: TRBV9
J gene: TRBJ2-5
CDR3 protein: CASSPGDSQQETQYF

V gene: TRBV10-2
J gene: TRBJ1-1
CDR3 protein: CASSALTGHTEAFF

V gene: TRBV27
J gene: TRBJ1-5
CDR3 protein: CASSIRGGQPQHF

V gene: TRBV6-5
J gene: TRBJ2-5
CDR3 protein: CASSFYRDRGQETQYF

V gene: TRBV30
J gene: TRBJ2-1
CDR3 protein: CAWSVGSWTSVNEQFF

V gene: TRBV6-6
J gene: TRBJ2-7
CDR3 protein: CASSYSPLWGQYF

V gene: TRBV6-2/TRBV6-3
J gene: TRBJ2-3
CDR3 protein: CASSYPAYTDTQYF

V gene: TRBV28
J gene: TRBJ1-5
CDR3 protein: CASSRAAGGNQPQHF

V gene: TRBV20-1
J gene: TRBJ1-2
CDR3 protein: CSAREQPSGGYTF

V gene: TRBV24-1
J gene: TRBJ2-3
CDR3 protein: CATTGQGTDTQYF